This T cell receptor (beta chain) is drawn from a study of blood T cells in healthy people across ages (dated by TCRdb to between 2015 and 2016). As for the study more broadly: In model experiments, roughly one uniquely barcoded TCR beta cDNA molecule per two T cells was captured by template switching. The donors were divided into four age groups: young (average approximately 15 years), middle-aged (roughly 42), aged (approximately 62) and long-lived (roughly 82). Using deep sequencing normalized with unique cDNA molecular identifiers, the study measured how TCR beta repertoire diversity changes with age. Two additional independent replicas of 1 million unique cDNA reads from the same blood draw were analyzed for two donors (one aged 18 to 29 and one aged 80 or older).

The paper's findings and limits, for the study overall: Because profiling used bulk unsorted PBMCs, naive and antigen-experienced compartments could not be compared conclusively. A strong correlation was found between observed TCR beta diversity and the percentage of naive T cells measured by flow cytometry. Compared with the aged group, more naive CD4+ T cells, fewer expanded clones and increased TCR diversity were shown by the long-lived group, suggesting age selection. Because the CMV infection status of the donors was unknown, age-related changes in expanded clonotypes may potentially have been confounded. Estimates of total diversity based on one million sequenced T cells were regarded as lower bounds and as underestimates. Observed TCR beta diversity per million T cells fell roughly linearly with age, and a significant reduction was already apparent by age around 40.

Library creation used 5' RACE. Instrument used: Illumina HiSeq 2500. A second PCR of about 7 to 12 cycles was run with a J-beta primer mix and a sample-barcoded 5' primer. A unique molecular identifier was introduced onto each TCR beta cDNA molecule by a template-switch 5' adaptor carrying 12 random nucleotides. At least 3 million CDR3-containing paired-end reads were obtained from each sample. All of the RNA was converted into first-strand cDNA using the Mint cDNA synthesis kit, with a TRBC-specific oligonucleotide serving as the primer. After uracil-DNA glycosylase treatment, a first 18-cycle PCR used universal primers M1SS and BC2_uni_R on all cDNA. The authors processed their data as follows. For normalization, 1 million high-quality reads, each with a distinct molecular identifier, were randomly selected from each sample. Reads sharing molecular identifiers were discarded rather than binned into consensus sequences. MiTCR, run with a Q25 quality threshold and the strictest error-elimination algorithm, handled CDR3 identification, clonotype clustering and error correction. A nonparametric unseen species model using Euler transformation provided a lower-bound estimate of total TCR beta diversity. TCRdb reanalyzed the raw reads on its own, using fastp at Q25 for trimming and MiXCR for clone calling, and kept in-frame beta chains. Each CDR3 protein appears once, grouped with its most common genes and DNA. In this record, the V and J calls reflect TCRdb's handling and not the investigators' own analysis. Counted in this sample were 800,000 to 950,000 distinct CDR3 sequences; almost 30% of them appeared once. 10% of the sample is in the top ten clones.

Donors were about 36 systemically healthy Caucasian individuals from Russia aged 6 to 90 years. Roughly 9 milliliters of peripheral blood were drawn from each donor into EDTA-treated Vacutainer tubes. Ficoll-Paque density-gradient centrifugation was used to isolate PBMCs, with at least 6.5 million per sample. Trizol reagent was used to extract total RNA from the PBMCs, yielding at least 6 micrograms per sample. Naive CD45RAhigh/CD27high T cell percentages were measured by flow cytometry on a PBMC aliquot from every donor. This clonotype was counted between two and nine times. No antigen is known for it. Per-base quality was not reported, and no clone a single base away is much larger than it. Separately, the same data were catalogued under a study of T cells of mothers and their children. The second publication reports: The donors were nine systemically healthy Caucasian individuals, made up of three mothers and their six children. cDNA synthesis used all of the extracted RNA, with roughly 1.5 ug of RNA in each 15 ul reaction. In the second PCR, sample barcodes and 2-4 random nucleotides were introduced via the M1S primer. Over 9.5 million TCR beta CDR3 reads were obtained for each mother, and millions of reads were obtained for each child. Thymic selection similarly shapes TCR recombination output in related and unrelated pairs, with minor effect from inherited differences. Related mother-child pairs always showed normalized repertoire overlap that was slightly higher than in unrelated mother-child pairs, though the difference was never significant. Persistent microchimeric T cell clones were not detected, at a sensitivity of about 99 clones per million clonotypes. To look for features that set related mother-child pairs apart from unrelated individuals, the researchers ran deep NGS to compare the TCR beta repertoires of mothers and children. Mothers averaged about 40 +/- 4 years of age and children averaged about 10 +/- 4 years. After adapter ligation was performed with NEBNext reagents, the libraries were sequenced on an Illumina HiSeq 2000 with 100+100 nt paired-end reads. To prevent cross-contamination, the mother and child libraries were prepared one month apart and sequenced in separate runs. For each donor, somewhere between about 500,000 and 2,300,000 distinct TCR beta clonotypes were identified. Naive TCR beta clonotypes were estimated from low-frequency clonotypes matched to each donor's FACS-determined naive share, without sorting.

The receptor was isolated from a woman aged 40-49 years in good health. Sequenced material: blood.

The sequenced DNA is TGTGCCAGCAGCTCGAGACCGGCACCAAACAATGAGCAGTTCTTC. It encodes CASSSRPAPNNEQFF. This sequence uses TRBV27 and TRBJ2-1; too little of a D gene remains to name it. V loses 6 bases of germline sequence and J loses 5 bases, and the interval between the two ends is 17 bases. The CDR3 goes from the cysteine to the phenylalanine over 15 residues. Only the CDR3 DNA stays, 45 bases, in frame from base 1. According to the germline V gene (reference sequence), CDR1 reads MNHEY and CDR2 reads SMNVEV.